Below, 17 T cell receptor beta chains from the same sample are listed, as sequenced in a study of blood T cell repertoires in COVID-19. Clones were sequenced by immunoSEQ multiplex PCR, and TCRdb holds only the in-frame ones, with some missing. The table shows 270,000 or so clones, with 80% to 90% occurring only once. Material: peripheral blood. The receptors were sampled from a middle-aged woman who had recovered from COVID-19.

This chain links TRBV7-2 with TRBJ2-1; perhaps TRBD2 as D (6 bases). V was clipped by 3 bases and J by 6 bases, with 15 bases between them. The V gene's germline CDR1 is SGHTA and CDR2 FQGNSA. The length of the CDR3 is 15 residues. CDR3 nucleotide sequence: TGTGCCAGCAGCTTTCGTTCCACTAGCAGCAATGAGCAGTTCTTC. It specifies CASSFRSTSSNEQFF.

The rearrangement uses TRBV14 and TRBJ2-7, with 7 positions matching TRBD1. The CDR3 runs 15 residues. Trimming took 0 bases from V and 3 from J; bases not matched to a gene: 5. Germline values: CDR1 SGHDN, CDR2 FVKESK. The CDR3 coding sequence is TGTGCCAGCAGCCAAGAACAGGGGCGAAGCTACGAGCAGTACTTC. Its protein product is CASSQEQGRSYEQYF.

This CDR3 reads CASSLRPSGADTQYF. Here the CDR3 DNA reads TGTGCCAGCAGCTTAAGACCGTCGGGGGCAGATACGCAGTATTTT. The V gene is TRBV11-3, the J gene TRBJ2-3; D might be TRBD2 (6 bases). Between the trimmed V and J ends, which lost 2 bases and 4 bases, there was a span of 13 bases. This CDR3 has 15 amino acids. CDR1 is SGHNT and CDR2 is YENEEA in the germline V gene.

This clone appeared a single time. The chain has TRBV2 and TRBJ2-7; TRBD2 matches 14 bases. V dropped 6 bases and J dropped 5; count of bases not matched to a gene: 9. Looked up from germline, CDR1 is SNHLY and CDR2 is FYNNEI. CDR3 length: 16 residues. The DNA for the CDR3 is TGTGCCAGCAGATTATCGGGACTAGCGGGAGTCAACGAGCAGTACGTC. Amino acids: CASRLSGLAGVNEQYV.

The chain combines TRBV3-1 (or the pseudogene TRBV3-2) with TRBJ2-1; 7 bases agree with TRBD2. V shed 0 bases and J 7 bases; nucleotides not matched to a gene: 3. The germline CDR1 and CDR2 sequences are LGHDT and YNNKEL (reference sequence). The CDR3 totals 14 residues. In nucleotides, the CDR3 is TGTGCCAGCAGCCAAGAGGCTAGCGGAAATGAGCAGTTCTTC. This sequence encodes CASSQEASGNEQFF.

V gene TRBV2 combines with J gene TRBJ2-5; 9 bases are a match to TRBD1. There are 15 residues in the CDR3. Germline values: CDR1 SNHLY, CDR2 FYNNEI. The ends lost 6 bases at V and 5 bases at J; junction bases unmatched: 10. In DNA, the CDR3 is TGTGCCAGCAGGGGGCACAGGGGGCAATGGGAGACCCAGTACTTC. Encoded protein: CASRGHRGQWETQYF.

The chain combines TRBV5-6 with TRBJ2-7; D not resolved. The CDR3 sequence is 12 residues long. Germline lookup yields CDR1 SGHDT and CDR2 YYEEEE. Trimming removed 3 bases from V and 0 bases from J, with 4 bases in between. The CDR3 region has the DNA TGTGCCAGCAGCTCTAGCTCCTACGAGCAGTACGTC. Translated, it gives CASSSSSYEQYV.

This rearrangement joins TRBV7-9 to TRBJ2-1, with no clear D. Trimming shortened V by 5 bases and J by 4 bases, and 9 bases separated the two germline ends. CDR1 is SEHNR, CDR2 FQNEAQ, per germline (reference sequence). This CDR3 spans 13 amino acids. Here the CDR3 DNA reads TGTGCCAGCAGCCTCCGAGATTACAATGAGCAGTTCTTC. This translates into CASSLRDYNEQFF.

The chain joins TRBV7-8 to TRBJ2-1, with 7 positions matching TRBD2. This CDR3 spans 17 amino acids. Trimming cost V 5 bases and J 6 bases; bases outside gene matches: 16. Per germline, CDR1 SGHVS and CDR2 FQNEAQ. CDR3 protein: CASSINNVRGSINEQFF. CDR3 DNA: TGTGCCAGCAGCATAAATAATGTCCGCGGGAGCATCAATGAGCAGTTCTTC. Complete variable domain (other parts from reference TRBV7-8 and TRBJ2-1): GAGVSQSPRYKVAKRGQDVALRCDPISGHVSLFWYQQALGQGPEFLTYFQNEAQLDKSGLPSDRFFAERPEGSVSTLKIQRTQQEDSAVYLCASSINNVRGSINEQFFGPGTRLTVL.

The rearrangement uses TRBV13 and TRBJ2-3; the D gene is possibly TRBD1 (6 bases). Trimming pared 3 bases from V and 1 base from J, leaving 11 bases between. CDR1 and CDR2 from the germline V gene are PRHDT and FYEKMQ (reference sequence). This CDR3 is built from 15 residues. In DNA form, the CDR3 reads TGTGCCAGCAGCTTTAGAGGGGGAGGCACAGATACGCAGTATTTT. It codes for CASSFRGGGTDTQYF.

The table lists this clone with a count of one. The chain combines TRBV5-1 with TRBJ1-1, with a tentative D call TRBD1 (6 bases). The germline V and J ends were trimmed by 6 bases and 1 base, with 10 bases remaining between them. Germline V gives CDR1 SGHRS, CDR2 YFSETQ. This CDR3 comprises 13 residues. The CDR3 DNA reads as TGCGCCAGCACCCGGACAGAGAACACTGAAGCTTTCTTT. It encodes CASTRTENTEAFF.

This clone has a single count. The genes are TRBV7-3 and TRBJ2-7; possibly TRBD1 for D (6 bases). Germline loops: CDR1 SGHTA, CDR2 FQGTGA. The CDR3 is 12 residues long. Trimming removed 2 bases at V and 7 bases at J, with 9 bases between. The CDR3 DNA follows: TGTGCCAGCAGCTTACAGGGGCAAGAGCAGTACTTC. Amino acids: CASSLQGQEQYF.

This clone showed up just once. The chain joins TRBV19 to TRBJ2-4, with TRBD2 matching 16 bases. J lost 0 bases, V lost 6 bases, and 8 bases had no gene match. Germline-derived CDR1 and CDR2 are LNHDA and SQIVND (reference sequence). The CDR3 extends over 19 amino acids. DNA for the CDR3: TGTGCCAGTAGACCGGGACTAGCGGGAGGGCCCGCAGCCAAAAACATTCAGTACTTC. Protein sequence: CASRPGLAGGPAAKNIQYF.

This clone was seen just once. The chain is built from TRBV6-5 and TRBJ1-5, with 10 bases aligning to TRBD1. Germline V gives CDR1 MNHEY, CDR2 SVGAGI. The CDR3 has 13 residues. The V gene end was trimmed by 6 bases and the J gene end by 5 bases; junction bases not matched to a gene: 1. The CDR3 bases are TGTGCCAGCAGAGGGACAGGGGATCAGCCCCAGCATTTT. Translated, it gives CASRGTGDQPQHF.

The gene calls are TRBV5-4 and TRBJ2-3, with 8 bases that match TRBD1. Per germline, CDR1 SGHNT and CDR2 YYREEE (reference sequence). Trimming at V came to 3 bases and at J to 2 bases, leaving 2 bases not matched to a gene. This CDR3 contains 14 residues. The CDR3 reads CASSSGQVTDTQYF. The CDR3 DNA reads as TGTGCCAGCAGCTCGGGACAGGTCACAGATACGCAGTATTTT.

The CDR3 region has the DNA TGTGCCAGCAGCTTATCGCAGCGGCCCTACAATGAGCAGTTCTTC. This encodes CASSLSQRPYNEQFF. V usage is TRBV11-2 and J usage is TRBJ2-1, with D possibly TRBD2 on 5 matching bases. The germline gives CDR1 SGHAT, CDR2 FQNNGV. Trimming shortened V by 2 bases and J by 2 bases, and 10 bases separated the two germline ends. The CDR3 length is 15 residues.

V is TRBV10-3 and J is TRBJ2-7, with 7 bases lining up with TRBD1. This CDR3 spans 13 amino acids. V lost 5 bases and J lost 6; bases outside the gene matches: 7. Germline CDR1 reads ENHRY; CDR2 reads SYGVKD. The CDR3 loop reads CAISRDRGSEQYF. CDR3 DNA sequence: TGTGCCATCAGTAGGGACAGAGGGAGCGAGCAGTACTTC.